This T cell receptor beta chain is drawn from a study of regulatory T cells in long-lasting Graves disease. The germline gives CDR1 LNHNV, CDR2 YYDKDF (reference sequence). V lost 1 base and J 7 bases, leaving 11 bases between the germline ends. The CDR3 is 15 amino acids. iRepertoire HTBI primers and Arm-PCR of CDR3 regions built TCR beta libraries. Study processing details: Identification across samples found some 60 TRBV and approximately 15 TRBJ segments. TCRdb fed the multiplex PCR reads into MiXCR, producing one record per CDR3 protein. TCRdb assigned the V and J calls; the authors' analysis was not used. The table lists over 450,000 distinct CDR3 sequences, around 13% of them singletons. Study-wide findings and caveats: Comparison showed that persistent patients shared more public clonotypes (roughly 2,500) than new patients (approximately 870). Persistent Graves' patients showed a TCR diversity that was lower than that of newly diagnosed ones.

The time point was: newly diagnosed GD, antithyroid drugs for less than 3 months. Isolated PBMC RNA provided the starting material for the TCR library. Concerning this clonotype: Its target is unknown.

This sample was shared with a second study, whose subject was T cells in Graves' hyperthyroidism and ophthalmopathy.

The sequencing here drew on peripheral blood mononuclear cells (PBMCs), taken at new diagnosis, from a patient treated with antithyroid drugs. The chain is built from TRBV15 and TRBJ1-6; weak D call: TRBD1 (6 bases). The origin of this receptor is a young woman with Graves disease. In DNA, the CDR3 is TGTGCCACCAGCAGAGTCTTGGACAGCAATTCACCCCTCCACTTT. It specifies CATSRVLDSNSPLHF.